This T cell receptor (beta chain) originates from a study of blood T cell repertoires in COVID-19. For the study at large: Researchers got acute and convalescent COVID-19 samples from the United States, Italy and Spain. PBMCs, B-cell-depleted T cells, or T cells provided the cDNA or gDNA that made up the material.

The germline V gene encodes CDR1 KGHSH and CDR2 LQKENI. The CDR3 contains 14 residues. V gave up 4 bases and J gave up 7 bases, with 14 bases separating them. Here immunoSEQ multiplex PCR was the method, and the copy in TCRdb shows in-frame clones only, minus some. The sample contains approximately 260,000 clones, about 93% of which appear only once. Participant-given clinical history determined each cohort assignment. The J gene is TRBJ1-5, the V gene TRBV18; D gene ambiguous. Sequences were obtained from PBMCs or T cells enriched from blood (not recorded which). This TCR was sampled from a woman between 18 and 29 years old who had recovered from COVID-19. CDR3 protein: CASSLGREGQPQHF. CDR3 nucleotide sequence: TGTGCCAGCTCACTGGGGAGGGAGGGCCAGCCCCAGCATTTT.